Presented here are 20 T cell receptor beta chains from one specimen sequenced in a study of T cell responses to AZD1222 COVID-19 vaccine (dated by TCRdb to about 2021). The time point label for this specimen denotes: about 28 days (+/-7) after the second vaccine dose. The library was built by means of the immunoSEQ multiplex PCR assay. TCRdb obtained this table from immuneACCESS and retained in-frame rearrangements with V and J assigned. These tables miss some clones; where compared with another copy, unresolved V genes account for less than half of the shortfall, and the remainder is unexplained. The sample table holds approximately 210,000 clones, of which roughly nine tenths were seen once. The top ten clonotypes cover 3% to 3.5% of the sample. The sequencing here drew on peripheral blood, taken 28 days after the second AZD1222 dose. The receptors were gathered from an adult who received the AZD1222 COVID-19 vaccine.

The CDR3 here is CASRATSGSYNEQFF. The CDR3 DNA reads as TGTGCCAGCAGAGCTACTAGCGGGAGTTACAATGAGCAGTTCTTC. The chain employs TRBV6-5 and TRBJ2-1; 11 bases are a match to TRBD2. The CDR3 runs 15 residues. Germline CDR1 MNHEY, CDR2 SVGAGI. Trimming at V came to 6 bases and at J to 4 bases, leaving 5 bases not matched to a gene.

The J gene is TRBJ2-7, the V gene TRBV16, with D tentatively TRBD1 (5 bases). CDR1 KGHSY and CDR2 FQNENV come from the germline V gene. Trimming cost V 9 bases and J 5 bases, with 17 bases left between them. CDR3 length equals 13 residues. CDR3 loop: CASRRAGLDEQYF. The CDR3, as DNA: TGTGCCAGTAGACGAGCAGGGCTTGACGAGCAGTACTTC. Looking up the rest from reference TRBV16 and TRBJ2-7 gives the full variable domain: GEEVAQTPKHLVRGEGQKAKLYCAPIKGHSYVFWYQQVLKNEFKFLISFQNENVFDETGMPKERFSAKCLPNSPCSLEIQATKLEDSAVYFCASRRAGLDEQYFGPGTRLTVT.

The chain has TRBV7-2 and TRBJ1-2, with TRBD1 matching over 7 bases. The CDR3 covers 13 residues. The V gene end was trimmed by 5 bases and the J gene end by 7 bases; junction bases not matched to a gene: 7. Germline CDR1 SGHTA, CDR2 FQGNSA. CDR3 sequence reads: CASSGGQSGGYTF. CDR3 nucleotides: TGTGCCAGCAGCGGGGGACAGAGCGGTGGCTACACCTTC.

CDR3 sequence (DNA): TGTGCCAGCAGCCGGGACAGCTCCTACAATGAGCAGTTCTTC. Its protein product is CASSRDSSYNEQFF. This chain uses TRBV11-3 with TRBJ2-1, with TRBD1 matching over 7 bases. The ends lost 5 bases at V and 0 bases at J; junction bases unmatched: 1. CDR3 length equals 14 residues. The V gene's germline CDR1 is SGHNT and CDR2 YENEEA.

This clone was detected only once. This sample includes further DNA sequences coding for the same CDR3. V and J are TRBV19 and TRBJ1-6; D is unresolved. V lost 4 bases to trimming and J lost 0 bases, with 7 bases between them. This CDR3 has 15 residues. Germline CDR1 is LNHDA and CDR2 is SQIVND (reference sequence). The CDR3 spells CASSTRSSYNSPLHF. The CDR3 DNA sequence: TGTGCCAGTAGTACCAGGAGCTCCTATAATTCACCCCTCCACTTT.

V is TRBV29-1 and J is TRBJ2-1; D is perhaps TRBD2 (6 bases). Germline V gene sequence: CDR1 SQVTM, CDR2 ANQGSEA. This CDR3 spans 14 amino acids. V lost 7 bases to trimming and J lost 8 bases, with 21 bases between them. The CDR3 DNA is TGCAGCGCTCATGGGGGGAGAGGGATGGATGAGCAGTTCTTC. Protein sequence: CSAHGGRGMDEQFF.

The chain recombines TRBV3-1 (or the pseudogene TRBV3-2) with TRBJ1-5; D unresolved. The CDR3 sequence is 13 residues long. V shed 4 bases and J shed 6 bases, with 10 bases lying between them. Germline assignment: CDR1 LGHDT and CDR2 YNNKEL (reference sequence). As DNA, the CDR3 is TGTGCCAGCAGCCTTCTTGGGGTTCAGCCCCAGCATTTT. Encoded protein: CASSLLGVQPQHF.

The chain recombines TRBV6-5 with TRBJ2-7, with TRBD2 matching over 7 bases. Per germline, CDR1 MNHEY and CDR2 SVGAGI. The V gene end was trimmed by 8 bases and the J gene end by 5 bases; junction bases not matched to a gene: 6. The CDR3 contains 12 residues. CDR3 in DNA: TGTGCCAGCTGGGGGGGTCCAAACGAGCAGTACTTC. Translated, it gives CASWGGPNEQYF.

The V gene is TRBV14, the J gene TRBJ2-2; 9 bases agree with TRBD1. The CDR3 contains 16 residues. Germline V lookup: CDR1 SGHDN, CDR2 FVKESK. V gave up 4 bases and J gave up 0 bases; unmatched junction bases: 3. CDR3 region: CASSRGQGTNTGELFF. The DNA of the CDR3 is TGTGCCAGCAGCCGTGGACAGGGGACGAACACCGGGGAGCTGTTTTTT.

This sequence joins TRBV30 and TRBJ2-7, with 10 bases identical to TRBD1. Germline CDR1 and CDR2: GTSNPN and SVGIG (reference sequence). Trimming removed 8 bases from V and 2 bases from J; junction bases left unmatched: 3. This CDR3 is 12 amino acids long. For the CDR3, the DNA is TGTGCCAGCGGACAGGGGGCCTACGAGCAGTACTTC. It specifies CASGQGAYEQYF. The full variable domain, completed using reference TRBV30 and TRBJ2-7, is SQTIHQWPATLVQPVGSPLSLECTVEGTSNPNLYWYRQAAGRGLQLLFYSVGIGQISSEVPQNLSASRPQDRQFILSSKKLLLSDSGFYLCASGQGAYEQYFGPGTRLTVT.

This clone was observed at least ten times. The chain joins TRBV7-9 to TRBJ2-7, with TRBD2 identical over 15 bases. The CDR3 contains 15 residues. V gave up 3 bases and J gave up 5 bases; unmatched junction bases: 2. Germline V gene lookup returns CDR1 SEHNR and CDR2 FQNEAQ (reference sequence). The CDR3 DNA reads as TGTGCCAGCAGCTTCCGGACTAGCGGGAGGGACGAGCAGTACTTC. Protein sequence: CASSFRTSGRDEQYF.

The chain has TRBV28 and TRBJ1-4; D possibly corresponds to TRBD1 (5 bases). Germline values: CDR1 MDHEN, CDR2 SYDVKM. The CDR3 is made up of 15 amino acids. V was trimmed by 5 bases and J by 8 bases, leaving 18 bases between them. CDR3 DNA sequence: TGTGCCAGCAGTGCGGGGGGGACGCGGAAAGAAAAACTGTTTTTT. Its translation: CASSAGGTRKEKLFF.

The rearrangement uses TRBV7-6 and TRBJ2-1; 10 bases map to TRBD2. V dropped 4 bases and J dropped 8; count of bases not matched to a gene: 11. The germline gives CDR1 SGHVS, CDR2 FNYEAQ. The CDR3 runs to 16 residues. For the CDR3, the DNA is TGTGCCAGCAGCTCCGGGACTAGCGCAGTTGGGGATGAGCAGTTCTTC. This gives the protein CASSSGTSAVGDEQFF.

The chain joins TRBV20-1 to TRBJ2-7; tentative D call: TRBD1 (6 bases). Trimming took 3 bases from V and 5 from J, leaving 11 bases between them. The length of the CDR3 is 12 residues. Germline CDR1 and CDR2: DFQATT and SNEGSKA (reference sequence). The DNA of the CDR3 is TGCAGTGCTAGTGACAGGCCTGACGAGCAGTACTTC. It codes for CSASDRPDEQYF.

In DNA, the CDR3 is TGTGCCACCAGTGATTGGGGGACAGGGAGGGAGACTAACTATGGCTACACCTTC. This gives the protein CATSDWGTGRETNYGYTF. The V and J genes are TRBV24-1 and TRBJ1-2; 9 bases are shared with TRBD1. CDR3 length: 18 residues. V was clipped by 2 bases and J by 0 bases; unmatched bases: 9. The germline V gene has CDR1 KGHDR and CDR2 SFDVKD.

This chain links TRBV2 with TRBJ1-1; D unclear. Trimming took 8 bases from V and 3 from J, leaving 7 bases between them. CDR3 size: 11 residues. Germline CDR1 SNHLY, CDR2 FYNNEI. The chain's CDR3 is CASLQDTEAFF. DNA of the CDR3: TGTGCCAGCCTTCAGGACACTGAAGCTTTCTTT.

V usage is TRBV15 and J usage is TRBJ1-4; 7 bases agree with TRBD1. Per the germline V gene, CDR1 is LNHNV and CDR2 is YYDKDF (reference sequence). Unmatched junction bases numbered 9, after V lost 1 base and J lost 7 bases. CDR3 length: 16 residues. The CDR3 loop is CATSRAVSGGSEKLFF. The CDR3, as DNA: TGTGCCACCAGCAGAGCGGTATCAGGGGGGAGTGAAAAACTGTTTTTT.

V and J are TRBV27 and TRBJ2-6; no firm D call. Trimming left V 5 bases short and J 0 bases short, with 5 bases between. Germline CDR1 and CDR2: MNHEY and SMNVEV (reference sequence). The CDR3 has 14 residues. CDR3 nucleotides: TGTGCCAGCAGTGGAATCTCTGGGGCCAACGTCCTGACTTTC. Translating it yields CASSGISGANVLTF.

In this sample, this clone turned up once. Here the CDR3 DNA reads TGTGCCACCTCCGGAGCGACTAATGAAAAACTGTTTTTT. Translating gives CATSGATNEKLFF. The V call is TRBV25-1, the J call TRBJ1-4; no firm D call. The ends were cut back, 10 bases at V and 2 bases at J, with 11 bases in the middle. Germline CDR1 reads MGHDK; CDR2 reads SYGVNS. The CDR3 length is 13 residues.

This chain uses TRBV3-1 (or the pseudogene TRBV3-2) with TRBJ2-5, with TRBD1 matching over 10 bases. V shed 0 bases and J 3 bases; nucleotides not matched to a gene: 7. The CDR3 totals 17 residues. The germline CDR1 and CDR2 sequences are LGHDT and YNNKEL (reference sequence). The CDR3: CASSQDSPGTGEETQYF. The CDR3 coding sequence is TGTGCCAGCAGCCAAGACTCCCCCGGGACAGGGGAAGAGACCCAGTACTTC.